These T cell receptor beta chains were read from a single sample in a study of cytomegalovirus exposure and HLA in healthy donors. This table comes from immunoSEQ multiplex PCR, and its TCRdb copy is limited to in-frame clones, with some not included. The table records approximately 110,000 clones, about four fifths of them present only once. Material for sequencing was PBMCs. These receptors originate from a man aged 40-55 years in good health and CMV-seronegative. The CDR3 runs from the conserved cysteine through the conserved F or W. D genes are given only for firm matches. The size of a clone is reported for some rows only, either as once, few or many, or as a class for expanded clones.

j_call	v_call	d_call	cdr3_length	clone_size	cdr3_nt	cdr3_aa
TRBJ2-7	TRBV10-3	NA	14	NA	TGTGCCATCAGTGGAGATAAGGGGTCCTACGAGCAGTACTTC	CAISGDKGSYEQYF
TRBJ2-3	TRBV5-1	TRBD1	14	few	TGCGCCAGCCGATCGACAGGGCTCGGAGATACGCAGTATTTT	CASRSTGLGDTQYF
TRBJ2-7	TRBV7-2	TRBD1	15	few	TGCGCCAGCAGCCAAGCCGGGACAGCCCCTTACGAGCAGTACTTC	CASSQAGTAPYEQYF
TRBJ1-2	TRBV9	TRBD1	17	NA	TGTGCCAGCAGCGCAAGCGCCGGGACAGCGTTCAACTATGGCTACACCTTC	CASSASAGTAFNYGYTF
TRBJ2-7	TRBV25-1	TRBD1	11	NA	TGTGCCAGTGGACAGGGCTACGAGCAGTACTTC	CASGQGYEQYF
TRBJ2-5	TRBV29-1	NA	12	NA	TGCAGCGTCCTCAGGGGATCAGAGACCCAGTACTTC	CSVLRGSETQYF
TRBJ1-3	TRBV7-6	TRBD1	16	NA	TGTGCCAGCAGCGAGATTGGGACAGACTCTGGAAACACCATATATTTT	CASSEIGTDSGNTIYF
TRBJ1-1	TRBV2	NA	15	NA	TGTGCCAGCAGTGGTCCGGGGACACCAAACACTGAAGCTTTCTTT	CASSGPGTPNTEAFF
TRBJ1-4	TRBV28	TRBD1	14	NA	TGTGCCAGCAGTCCCTGGGACAGGGTGGGAAAACTGTTTTTT	CASSPWDRVGKLFF
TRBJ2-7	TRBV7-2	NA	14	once	TGTGCCAGCAGCCTCTCCCGTTCCGGCTACGAGCAGTACTTC	CASSLSRSGYEQYF
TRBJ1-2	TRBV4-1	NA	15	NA	TGCGCCAGCAGCCAGACCTCCGCTCGGGACTATGGCTACACCTTC	CASSQTSARDYGYTF
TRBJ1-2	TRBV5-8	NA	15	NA	TGTGCCAGCAGCTTGGGGAGGGCAGCGAACTATGGCTACACCTTC	CASSLGRAANYGYTF
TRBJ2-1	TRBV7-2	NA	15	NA	TGTGCCAGCAGCTTAGGGCCCCCTACTAACAATGAGCAGTTCTTC	CASSLGPPTNNEQFF
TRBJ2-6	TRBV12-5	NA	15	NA	TGTGCTAGTGGTTTGTGGTCCTCTGGGGCCAACGGCCTGACTTTC	CASGLWSSGANGLTF
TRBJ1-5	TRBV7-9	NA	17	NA	TGTGCCAGCAGCTCCGGGGGGGGAACCTATAGCAATCAGCCCCAGCATTTT	CASSSGGGTYSNQPQHF
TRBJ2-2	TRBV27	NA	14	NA	TGTGCCAGCAGTCTAGGCGCGAACACCGGGGAGCTGTTTTTT	CASSLGANTGELFF
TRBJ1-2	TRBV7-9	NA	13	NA	TGTGCCAGCAGCCGAGGATCGGACTATGGCTACACCTTC	CASSRGSDYGYTF
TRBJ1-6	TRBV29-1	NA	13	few	TGCAGCGTGAGGACAGACTATAATTCACCCCTCCACTTT	CSVRTDYNSPLHF
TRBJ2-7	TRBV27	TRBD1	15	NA	TGTGCCAGCAGTTTTAAAGACAGGGCCTCCTACGAGCAGTACTTC	CASSFKDRASYEQYF
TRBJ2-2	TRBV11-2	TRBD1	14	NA	TGTGCCAGCAGCTCTGACAGGGAATTCTGGGAGCTGTTTTTT	CASSSDREFWELFF
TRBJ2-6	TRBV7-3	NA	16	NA	TGTGCCAGCAGCCCGGACAGCGGCTCTGGGGCCAACGTCCTGACTTTC	CASSPDSGSGANVLTF
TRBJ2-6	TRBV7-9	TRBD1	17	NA	TGTGCCAGCAGCTCTTCGACAGGGGGCTCCGGGGCCAACGTCCTGACTTTC	CASSSSTGGSGANVLTF
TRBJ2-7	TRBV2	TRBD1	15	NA	TGTGCCAGCAGGGGGGGACAGGGTATCAAATACGAGCAGTACTTC	CASRGGQGIKYEQYF
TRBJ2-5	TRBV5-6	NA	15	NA	TGTGCCAGCAGCTTGGTGGGCCAGAAAAAAGAGACCCAGTACTTC	CASSLVGQKKETQYF
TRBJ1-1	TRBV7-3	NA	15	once	TGTGCCAGCAGCATGGGGGGGGCCACAAACACTGAAGCTTTCTTT	CASSMGGATNTEAFF
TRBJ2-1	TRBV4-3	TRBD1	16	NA	TGCGCCAGCAGCCAAGATCGAGGGACAGGGGGGCATGAGCAGTTCTTC	CASSQDRGTGGHEQFF
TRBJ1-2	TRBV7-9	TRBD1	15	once	TGTGCCAGCAGCTTCTCACAGGGGGCGACGAGTGGCTACACCTTC	CASSFSQGATSGYTF
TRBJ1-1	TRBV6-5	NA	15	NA	TGTGCCAGCAGTTCTATGGCGGGGTACAGCACTGAAGCTTTCTTT	CASSSMAGYSTEAFF
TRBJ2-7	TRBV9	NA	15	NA	TGTGCCAGCAGCGTCGGTTCATCCTACTCCTACGAGCAGTACTTC	CASSVGSSYSYEQYF
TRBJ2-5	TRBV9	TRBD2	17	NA	TGTGCCAGCAGCGGTGGTGTCGGGGGGGCCGGAGGAGAGACCCAGTACTTC	CASSGGVGGAGGETQYF
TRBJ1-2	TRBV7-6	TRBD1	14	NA	TGTGCCAGCAGCGCGGGACAGTATTCGTATGGCTACACCTTC	CASSAGQYSYGYTF
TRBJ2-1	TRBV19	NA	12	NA	TGTGCCAGTAGCCAGTCCTACAATGAGCAGTTCTTC	CASSQSYNEQFF
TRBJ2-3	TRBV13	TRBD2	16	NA	TGTGCCAGCAGTTCTCGGCGGGGGGGCAGCACAGATACGCAGTATTTT	CASSSRRGGSTDTQYF
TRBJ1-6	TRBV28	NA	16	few	TGTGCCAGCAGTTCAATAAACCGGGACTTTAATTCACCCCTCCACTTT	CASSSINRDFNSPLHF
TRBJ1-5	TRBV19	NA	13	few	TGTGCCAGTAGTATAGGGGCAGTCCAGCCCCAGCATTTT	CASSIGAVQPQHF
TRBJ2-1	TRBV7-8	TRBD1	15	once	TGTGCCAGCAGCGAAACAGGGGGCTCCTACAATGAGCAGTTCTTC	CASSETGGSYNEQFF
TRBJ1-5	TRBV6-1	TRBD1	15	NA	TGTGCCACGCGCCGGGACAGGGGACGGAATCAGCCCCAGCATTTT	CATRRDRGRNQPQHF